These 11 T cell receptor beta chains came from one sample sequenced in a study of cytomegalovirus exposure and HLA in healthy donors (dated by TCRdb to between 2016 and 2019). Libraries were prepared through the immunoSEQ multiplex PCR assay. For the multiplex PCR, a mixture combining 60 forward primers for TCR Vbeta segments and 13 reverse primers for TCR Jbeta segments was used. TCRdb obtained this table from immuneACCESS and retained in-frame rearrangements with V and J assigned. These tables miss some clones; where compared with another copy, unresolved V genes account for less than half of the shortfall, and the remainder is unexplained. The sample has tens of thousands of clones on record, roughly two thirds of them singletons. The ten most abundant clones make up 5.5% to 8% of the sample. The sequenced sample was PBMCs. The receptors originated from a woman aged 50 to 65 in good health and CMV-seropositive.

J is TRBJ1-4 and V is TRBV6-5; 7 nucleotides match TRBD1. Trimming cost V 0 bases and J 12 bases; bases outside gene matches: 7. The CDR3 contains 14 residues. Looked up from germline, CDR1 is MNHEY and CDR2 is SVGAGI. The CDR3 region is CASSYSGTERELFF. The CDR3 region has the DNA TGTGCCAGCAGTTACTCCGGGACAGAGAGGGAACTGTTTTTT.

The rearrangement links TRBV30 to TRBJ2-2; D remains unclear. This CDR3 is built from 11 residues. Deletions cut 8 bases from V and 9 bases from J, with 13 bases between. From germline, CDR1 is GTSNPN and CDR2 SVGIG (reference sequence). The DNA for the CDR3 is TGTGCCCTACCTGGTGCCCGGGAGCTGTTTTTT. Translating gives CALPGARELFF.

The chain employs TRBV5-1 and TRBJ1-2, with 8 nucleotides matching TRBD1. V shed 5 bases, J shed 8 bases, and the junction held 11 bases outside the gene matches. The CDR3 runs to 14 residues. The germline V gene has CDR1 SGHRS and CDR2 YFSETQ. The DNA of the CDR3 is TGCGCCAGCAGTCCCATTGGACAGGGTGAAGGCTACACCTTC. It encodes CASSPIGQGEGYTF.

This clone was counted a single time. This chain links TRBV6-5 with TRBJ2-7; tentatively, D is TRBD1 (6 bases). Germline values: CDR1 MNHEY, CDR2 SVGAGI. Trimming left V 0 bases short and J 4 bases short, with 13 bases between. The CDR3 runs 15 residues. The CDR3 region is CASSYSRDISYEQYV. The CDR3 nucleotides are TGTGCCAGCAGTTACTCTCGGGACATTTCATACGAGCAGTACGTC.

The chain uses TRBV7-2 and TRBJ2-5, with TRBD2 matching 12 bases. The CDR3 covers 15 residues. The junction had 3 bases not matched to a gene; V was cut back by 4 bases and J by 3 bases. CDR1 SGHTA and CDR2 FQGNSA come from the germline V gene. CDR3 coding DNA: TGTGCCAGCAGCTCGCGGACTAGCGGGGAAGAGACCCAGTACTTC. It translates to CASSSRTSGEETQYF.

This chain joins TRBV5-1 and TRBJ1-4; D uncertain. This CDR3 spans 13 amino acids. Germline CDR1 SGHRS, CDR2 YFSETQ. V was cut by 4 bases and J by 16 bases, with 20 bases left in between. CDR3 residues: CASSQAPQEQWFF. In nucleotides, the CDR3 is TGCGCCAGCAGCCAAGCCCCTCAGGAACAATGGTTTTTT.

This clone has a handful of counts. This chain connects TRBV7-9 to TRBJ2-1; possibly TRBD1 for D (5 bases). This CDR3 has 16 amino acids. CDR1 is SEHNR, CDR2 FQNEAQ, per germline (reference sequence). Trimming removed 5 bases at V and 6 bases at J, with 20 bases between. DNA of the CDR3: TGTGCCAGCAGCCAAATAGGGGCTAAACGACCCAATGAGCAGTTCTTC. This gives the protein CASSQIGAKRPNEQFF. The variable domain in full, completed from reference TRBV7-9 and TRBJ2-1, reads DTGVSQNPRHKITKRGQNVTFRCDPISEHNRLYWYRQTLGQGPEFLTYFQNEAQLEKSRLLSDRFSAERPKGSFSTLEIQRTEQGDSAMYLCASSQIGAKRPNEQFFGPGTRLTVL.

The chain joins TRBV7-7 to TRBJ2-1; D might be TRBD1 (6 bases). The CDR3 is 17 residues long. V was shortened by 5 bases and J by 0 bases, with 17 bases between the two germline ends. The germline V gene has CDR1 SSHAT and CDR2 FNYEAQ (reference sequence). In DNA form, the CDR3 reads TGTGCCAGCAGCCCACGACAGGCTCCTAACTCCTACAATGAGCAGTTCTTC. This translates into CASSPRQAPNSYNEQFF.

This clone was counted a few times. This chain joins TRBV5-6 and TRBJ2-7; D may be TRBD2 (5 bases). Germline V gives CDR1 SGHDT, CDR2 YYEEEE. V lost 4 bases and J lost 4, with 21 bases in between. The CDR3 is made up of 16 amino acids. The CDR3 is CASSRLTAVWEYEQYF. CDR3 nucleotides: TGTGCCAGCAGCAGACTGACGGCGGTCTGGGAGTACGAGCAGTACTTC.

This chain uses TRBV5-6 with TRBJ1-5, with 7 bases aligning to TRBD1. After removal of 5 bases from V and 5 bases from J, the junction contained 10 bases not matched to a gene. The CDR3 spans 15 residues. Per the germline V gene, CDR1 is SGHDT and CDR2 is YYEEEE. The CDR3 loop reads CASRKSRDRDQPQHF. The CDR3 region has the DNA TGTGCCAGCAGGAAATCCCGGGACAGAGATCAGCCCCAGCATTTT.

The chain combines TRBV5-4 with TRBJ2-7, with D maybe TRBD1 (6 bases). This CDR3 is 13 amino acids long. Germline V gene lookup returns CDR1 SGHNT and CDR2 YYREEE (reference sequence). V gave up 3 bases and J gave up 0 bases, with 7 bases separating them. The CDR3 protein is CASSSDSSYEQYV. The CDR3 bases are TGTGCCAGCAGCTCGGACAGCTCCTACGAGCAGTACGTC.